This entry is about one T cell receptor beta chain. What it binds is not known. Barcoded TCR alpha and TCR beta cDNA libraries with UMIs came from 5'RACE using constant-segment primers. TCRdb reanalysed the 5' RACE reads using MiXCR and keeps one entry per CDR3 protein. The sample has hundreds of thousands of distinct CDR3 sequences, approximately 16% seen once. This sample is part of a study of T-cell memory formation after mild COVID-19. Whole-study findings and limits: CD8+ contracting clones occupied EMRA, while CD4+ ones occupied mainly CM and EM.

Trimming cost V 0 bases and J 5 bases, with 15 bases left between them. This CDR3 spans 16 amino acids. Germline CDR1 and CDR2: LGHNA and YSLEER. This TCR came from a man aged 18 to 29 who had mild COVID-19 (a few samples of this study predate the infection). Cell type and time point are not known. The genes are TRBV4-3 and TRBJ2-3; D is possibly TRBD2 (6 bases). The sample comprised PBMCs or a T cell subset sorted from them (not recorded which). CDR3 bases: TGCGCCAGCAGCCAAGAGGGACTCCAATCGGGAGATACGCAGTATTTT. It is translated as CASSQEGLQSGDTQYF.